A single T cell receptor (beta chain) is shown here with its context. Antigen: not known. Germline lookup yields CDR1 SNHLY and CDR2 FYNNEI. CDR3 length: 15 residues. The V end lost 3 bases, the J end lost 6 bases, and 15 bases lay between the germline ends. Measured with immunoSEQ multiplex PCR; TCRdb has only the in-frame clones, and not every one. The repertoire holds around 50,000 clones, with around 70% as singletons. The entry originates in a study of vaccination effects on CD4 cells after COVID-19. Looking at the study overall: Prior to sequencing, the ViraFEST assay stimulated PBMC with viral peptide pools, which expanded the antigen-specific CD4+ T cells.

Study outcomes and limitations: Late in the post-vaccination period, infection-induced and vaccine-induced clones underwent marked clonal contraction.

Subsequent to approximately 9 days of culture, CD4+ T cells were isolated. Each participant was administered two doses of either the BNT162b2 or the mRNA-1273 vaccine. The sample was CD4+ T cells from PBMCs cultured without peptide, taken after COVID-19 vaccination. This clonotype was obtained from a human donor who received a COVID-19 vaccine. The gene calls are TRBV2 and TRBJ1-5; no clear D gene. Here the CDR3 DNA reads TGTGCCAGCAGTGACGCGCTCGGGCTAGGTCAGCCCCAGCATTTT. As protein: CASSDALGLGQPQHF.